This TCR beta chain was sequenced for a study of cytomegalovirus exposure and HLA in healthy donors. Those who donated were healthy bone marrow donors. Study-wide results and caveats: Data from an earlier analysis indicated that most TCR beta V segments were productive either about 87% or about 30% of the time. Listed as cytomegalovirus-associated were 164 TCR beta chains. Serostatus for CMV was the only available immune exposure information.

V gave up 5 bases and J gave up 4 bases, with 17 bases separating them. Germline V gene data show CDR1 as SEHNR and CDR2 as FQNEAQ (reference sequence). The CDR3 consists of 15 residues. As for this clone: Its antigen is not known.

This PCR relied on a set of 60 Vbeta primers and 13 Jbeta primers. Repertoires were generated with immunoSEQ multiplex PCR, while TCRdb's copy carries only in-frame clones and drops some. The sample lists roughly 150,000 clones; roughly three quarters were seen once. Sequenced input: PBMCs. The TCR sequence derives from a male donor in good health and CMV-seronegative. The J gene is TRBJ1-2, the V gene TRBV7-9; TRBD1 might be the D (6 bases). The CDR3, as DNA: TGTGCCAGCAGCCTCCTACCGGACAGTCCCTATGGCTACACCTTC. Its translation: CASSLLPDSPYGYTF.